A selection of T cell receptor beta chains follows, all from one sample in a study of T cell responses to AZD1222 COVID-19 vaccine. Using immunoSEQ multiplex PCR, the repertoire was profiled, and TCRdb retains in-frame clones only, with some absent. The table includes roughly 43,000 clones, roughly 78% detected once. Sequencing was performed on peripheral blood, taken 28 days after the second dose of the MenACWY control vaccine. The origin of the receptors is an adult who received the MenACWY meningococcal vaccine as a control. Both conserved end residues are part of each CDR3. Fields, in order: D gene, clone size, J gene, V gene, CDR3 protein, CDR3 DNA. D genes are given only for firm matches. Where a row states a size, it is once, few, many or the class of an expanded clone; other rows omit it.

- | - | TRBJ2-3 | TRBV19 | CASSSAGVGDTQYF | TGTGCCAGTAGTAGCGCAGGGGTCGGAGATACGCAGTATTTT
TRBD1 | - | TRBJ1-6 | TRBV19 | CASTDEDRGTPLHF | TGTGCCAGTACCGACGAAGACAGGGGCACCCCCCTCCACTTT
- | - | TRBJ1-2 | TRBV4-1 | CASSQGDGINYGYTF | TGCGCCAGCAGCCAGGGGGACGGAATAAACTATGGCTACACCTTC
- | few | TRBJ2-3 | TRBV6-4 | CASSEGISSTDTQYF | TGTGCCAGCAGCGAAGGGATATCTAGCACAGATACGCAGTATTTT
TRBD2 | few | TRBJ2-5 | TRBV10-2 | CASRRTTSGRSETQYF | TGCGCCAGCAGAAGGACGACTAGCGGGAGGTCAGAGACCCAGTACTTC
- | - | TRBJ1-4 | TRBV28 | CASSRGGEEKLFF | TGTGCCAGCAGCCGCGGGGGTGAGGAAAAACTGTTTTTT
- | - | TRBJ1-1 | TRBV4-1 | CASSGRDTRQSFF | TGCGCCAGCAGCGGCCGGGACACGCGTCAGTCTTTCTTT
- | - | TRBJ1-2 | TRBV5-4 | CASSLEGTRSNYGYTF | TGTGCCAGCAGCTTGGAGGGGACTCGTTCCAACTATGGCTACACCTTC
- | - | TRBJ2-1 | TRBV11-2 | CASSPYFAVDYNEQFF | TGTGCCAGCAGCCCCTACTTTGCGGTCGACTACAATGAGCAGTTCTTC
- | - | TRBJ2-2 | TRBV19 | CASSRPTANTNTGELFF | TGTGCCAGTAGCCGACCGACAGCTAATACGAACACCGGGGAGCTGTTTTTT
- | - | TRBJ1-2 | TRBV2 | CASSEAQYGYTF | TGTGCCAGCAGTGAAGCCCAATATGGCTACACCTTC
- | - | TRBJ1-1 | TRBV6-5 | CASSLAGWANTEAFF | TGTGCCAGCAGCCTCGCCGGGTGGGCGAACACTGAAGCTTTCTTT
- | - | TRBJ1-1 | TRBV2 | CASSRESVDGEAFF | TGTGCCAGCAGCCGGGAGTCTGTGGATGGTGAAGCTTTCTTT
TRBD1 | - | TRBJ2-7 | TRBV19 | CASSLGQLNYEQYF | TGTGCCAGTAGTCTGGGACAGCTAAACTACGAGCAGTACTTC
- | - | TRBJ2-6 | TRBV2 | CASTAGSSGANVLTF | TGTGCCAGCACTGCAGGGTCCTCTGGGGCCAACGTCCTGACTTTC
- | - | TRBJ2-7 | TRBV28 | CASRKAPLYEQYF | TGTGCCAGCAGAAAGGCTCCCTTATACGAGCAGTACTTC
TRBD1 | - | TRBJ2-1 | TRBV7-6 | CASSQAGTGYNEQFF | TGTGCCAGCAGCCAGGCCGGGACAGGTTACAATGAGCAGTTCTTC
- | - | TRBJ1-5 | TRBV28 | CASSITRPQHF | TGTGCCAGCAGTATAACTCGGCCCCAGCATTTT
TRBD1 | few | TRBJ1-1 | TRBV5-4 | CASSGTVVTEAFF | TGTGCCAGCAGCGGGACAGTCGTTACTGAAGCTTTCTTT
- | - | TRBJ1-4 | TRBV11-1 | CASSPGGTNEKLFF | TGTGCCAGCAGCCCTGGGGGAACTAATGAAAAACTGTTTTTT
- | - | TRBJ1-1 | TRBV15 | CATSRRDTEAFF | TGTGCCACCAGCAGGAGGGACACTGAAGCTTTCTTT
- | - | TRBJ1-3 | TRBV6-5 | CASSQGNTIYF | TGTGCCAGCAGTCAGGGAAACACCATATATTTT
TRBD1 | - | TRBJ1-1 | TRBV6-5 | CASSWTGSTEAFF | TGTGCCAGCAGTTGGACAGGGTCCACTGAAGCTTTCTTT
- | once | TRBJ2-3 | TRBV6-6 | CASSLLAGTDTQYF | TGTGCCAGCTCCCTTCTCGCGGGCACAGATACGCAGTATTTT
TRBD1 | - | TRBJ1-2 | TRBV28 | CASSTGGANYGYTF | TGTGCCAGCAGCACAGGGGGAGCTAACTATGGCTACACCTTC
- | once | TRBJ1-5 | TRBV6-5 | CASSWTGDSNQPQHF | TGTGCCAGCAGTTGGACCGGGGATAGCAATCAGCCCCAGCATTTT
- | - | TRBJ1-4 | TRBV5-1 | CASTAGRGTNEKLFF | TGCGCCAGCACGGCAGGGAGGGGAACTAATGAAAAACTGTTTTTT
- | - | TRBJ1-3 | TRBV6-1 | CASSEVEDGGNTIYF | TGTGCCAGCAGTGAAGTCGAAGACGGCGGAAACACCATATATTTT
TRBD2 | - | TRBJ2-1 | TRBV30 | CAWSVQGLTGRGEQFF | TGTGCCTGGAGTGTACAAGGACTCACCGGGAGGGGTGAGCAGTTCTTC
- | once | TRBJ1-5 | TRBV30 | CAWSAGTALSNQPQHF | TGTGCCTGGAGTGCCGGGACGGCACTTAGCAATCAGCCCCAGCATTTT
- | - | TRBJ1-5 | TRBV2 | CASRESTGFSDQPQHF | TGTGCCAGCAGGGAAAGTACAGGGTTTAGCGATCAGCCCCAGCATTTT
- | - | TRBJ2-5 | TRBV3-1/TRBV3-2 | CASSRGPQETQYF | TGTGCCAGCAGCCGAGGACCCCAAGAGACCCAGTACTTC
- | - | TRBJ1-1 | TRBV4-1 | CASSQVPGRDEAFF | TGCGCCAGCAGCCAAGTCCCCGGGAGGGATGAAGCTTTCTTT
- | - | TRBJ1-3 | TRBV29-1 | CSGQTRTSSGNTIYF | TGCAGCGGACAGACGCGAACGAGCTCTGGAAACACCATATATTTT
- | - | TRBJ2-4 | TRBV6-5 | CASSYSRGAKNIQYF | TGTGCCAGCAGTTACTCGAGGGGTGCCAAAAACATTCAGTACTTC
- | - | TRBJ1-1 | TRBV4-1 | CASSQVHIGAEAFF | TGCGCCAGCAGCCAAGTTCATATAGGGGCTGAAGCTTTCTTT
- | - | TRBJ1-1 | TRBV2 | CASSERMGGTEAFF | TGTGCCAGCAGTGAAAGGATGGGTGGCACTGAAGCTTTCTTT
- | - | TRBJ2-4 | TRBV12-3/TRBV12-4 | CASSLVGGNIQYF | TGTGCCAGCAGTTTAGTAGGGGGAAACATTCAGTACTTC
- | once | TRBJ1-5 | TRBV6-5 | CASSSGFSNQPQHF | TGTGCCAGCAGTTCAGGGTTCAGCAATCAGCCCCAGCATTTT
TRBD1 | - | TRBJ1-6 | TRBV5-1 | CASSGQEMSGNSPLHF | TGCGCCAGCAGCGGACAGGAAATGTCGGGTAATTCACCCCTCCACTTT
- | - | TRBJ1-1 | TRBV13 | CASSLVTNTEAFF | TGTGCCAGCAGCTTAGTTACGAACACTGAAGCTTTCTTT
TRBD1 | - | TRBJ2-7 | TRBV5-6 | CASSLVGTDTYEQYF | TGTGCCAGCAGCTTGGTAGGGACAGATACCTACGAGCAGTACTTC
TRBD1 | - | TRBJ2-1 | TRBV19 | CASSLTGYNEQFF | TGTGCCAGTAGCCTGACAGGGTACAATGAGCAGTTCTTC
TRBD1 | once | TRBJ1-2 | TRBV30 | CAWKQGKFYGYTF | TGTGCCTGGAAACAGGGGAAGTTCTATGGCTACACCTTC
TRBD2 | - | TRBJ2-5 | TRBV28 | CASSPSGGSAFKETQYF | TGTGCCAGCAGCCCATCGGGCGGGAGCGCTTTCAAAGAGACCCAGTACTTC
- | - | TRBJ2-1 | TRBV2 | CASRIRGPYYNEQFF | TGTGCCAGCAGGATCCGGGGCCCTTACTACAATGAGCAGTTCTTC
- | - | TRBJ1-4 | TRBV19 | CASSTEGEKLFF | TGTGCCAGTAGTACAGAGGGTGAAAAACTGTTTTTT
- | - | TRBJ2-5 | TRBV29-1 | CSVMHTYGSTTGQETQYF | TGCAGCGTTATGCACACCTACGGAAGTACGACGGGGCAAGAGACCCAGTACTTC
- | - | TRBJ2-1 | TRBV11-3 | CASSLGPNNEQFF | TGTGCCAGCAGCTTAGGACCTAACAATGAGCAGTTCTTC